Here is one T cell receptor beta chain with its context. The target antigen is unknown. CDR3 length: 12 residues. Germline V gene lookup returns CDR1 SGHRS and CDR2 YFSETQ. Trimming took off 4 bases at V and 4 bases at J, with 8 bases between the two ends. This entry is derived from a study of shared clonotypes between healthy human individuals. Repertoires were generated with immunoSEQ multiplex PCR, while TCRdb's copy carries only in-frame clones and drops some. The sample yields about 2 million clones, about 95% seen once. Overall study results and limits: Larger richness was generally estimated for naive than memory subsets. Clonotypes shared by all four sorted-subset donors had higher generation probabilities than non-shared clonotypes. Few donors restricted represented genetic and exposure-history diversity. The researchers took only blood, and tissue repertoires probably look different.

The source is a man between 18 and 35 years old in good health. This sequence joins TRBV5-1 and TRBJ1-1; D is unclear. The sequencing sample was made of naive CD4+ T cells sorted from blood. Subset specified: CD45RA+ positively selected. CDR3 sequence reads: CASSPGFTEAFF. The CDR3 region has the DNA TGCGCCAGCAGCCCCGGGTTCACTGAAGCTTTCTTT.